This TCR beta chain appears in the sequencing data of a study of blood T cell repertoires in COVID-19. Study-level information: Sample material is recorded as cDNA or gDNA derived from T cells, B-cell-depleted T cells, or PBMCs.

V gave up 6 bases and J gave up 4 bases, with 13 bases separating them. The CDR3 spans 13 residues. CDR1 MDHEN and CDR2 SYDVKM come from the germline V gene. The protocol was immunoSEQ multiplex PCR, while the TCRdb copy is restricted to in-frame clones and leaves out a portion. The sample has 230,000 or so clones, 80% to 90% seen once. The source of this sequence is a woman aged 45-65 years who had been exposed to COVID-19. The V call is TRBV28, the J call TRBJ2-7; maybe TRBD2 (5 bases). Sequencing input: PBMCs or T cells enriched from blood (not recorded which). The DNA for the CDR3 is TGTGCCAGCAGCAGAGGAGCGGCGTACGAGCAGTACTTC. Translation: CASSRGAAYEQYF.